A selection of T cell receptor beta chains follows, all from one sample in a study of blood T cells in healthy people across ages. TCRdb re-analysed the 5' RACE reads in MiXCR, keeping a single row per CDR3 protein. The sample lists hundreds of thousands of distinct CDR3 sequences, 25% to 30% seen once, with around 16% in the top ten. Sequencing used blood. The receptors stem from a woman of 80 years or more in good health. Each CDR3 is given without its conserved first and last residue. Fields, in order: J gene, V gene, D gene, CDR3 protein. A D gene is named only where the DNA matches it firmly.

J: TRBJ2-3; V: TRBV4-1; D: NA; CDR3: ASSQLGGRALRDTQY
J: TRBJ2-1; V: TRBV30; D: TRBD2; CDR3: AWSVKAGAINEQF
J: TRBJ2-3; V: TRBV20-1; D: TRBD1; CDR3: SARGLRGRADTQY
J: TRBJ2-5; V: TRBV11-2; D: TRBD2; CDR3: ASSPVTGPPGGTQY
J: TRBJ2-7; V: TRBV6-2/TRBV6-3; D: NA; CDR3: ASSTPRRGGLPYEQY
J: TRBJ1-5; V: TRBV5-1; D: TRBD1; CDR3: ASSVSSGGQPQH
J: TRBJ2-7; V: TRBV30; D: NA; CDR3: AWRGQGTYPYEQY
J: NA; V: TRBV7-9; D: TRBD2; CDR3: ASSKRLAGEDEQY
J: TRBJ2-3; V: TRBV6-2/TRBV6-3; D: TRBD2; CDR3: ASRPGLLTDTQY
J: TRBJ2-1; V: TRBV20-1; D: NA; CDR3: SARQRATEAEF
J: TRBJ2-3; V: TRBV2; D: NA; CDR3: ASSPYTQGTDTQY
J: TRBJ2-1; V: TRBV28; D: TRBD2; CDR3: ASPGPSSGRYNEQF
J: TRBJ2-5; V: TRBV12-3/TRBV12-4; D: NA; CDR3: ASSLDHLLETQY
J: TRBJ1-5; V: TRBV20-1; D: NA; CDR3: SARVSGTDGGQPQH
J: TRBJ2-1; V: TRBV7-8; D: NA; CDR3: ASSGHVNEQF
J: TRBJ2-3; V: TRBV10-3; D: TRBD2; CDR3: AISRRGDPTDTQY
J: TRBJ2-1; V: TRBV20-1; D: TRBD2; CDR3: SAPRGGGGSYNEQF
J: TRBJ1-1; V: TRBV5-1; D: NA; CDR3: ASSFLGTDTEAF
J: NA; V: TRBV7-9; D: TRBD2; CDR3: ARSSGNPLEQY
J: TRBJ2-2; V: TRBV5-1; D: NA; CDR3: ASSPDPGFSSNTGELF
J: TRBJ2-1; V: TRBV3-1; D: NA; CDR3: ASSRRRELGYEQF
J: TRBJ2-1; V: TRBV25-1; D: NA; CDR3: ASSELNIKF
J: TRBJ2-1; V: TRBV6-2/TRBV6-3; D: TRBD2; CDR3: ASSYRTSGERILRRETQF
J: TRBJ1-1; V: TRBV5-1; D: NA; CDR3: ASSLVGGGGNTEAF
J: TRBJ2-7; V: TRBV7-2; D: TRBD1; CDR3: ASSIKQGSSQY
J: TRBJ1-6; V: TRBV2; D: NA; CDR3: ASSSTTSPRDNNSPLH
J: TRBJ2-1; V: TRBV6-5; D: NA; CDR3: ASSEWGARGNEQF